One sample yielded the 6 T cell receptor beta chains listed below, sequenced in a study of CD8+ T cells in alopecia areata. TCR sequencing used cDNA made by reverse transcription of extracted RNA. Only in-frame clones appear in the TCRdb table, and some are missing; sequencing was by immunoSEQ multiplex PCR. This sample carries over 100,000 clones, none of them present only once. Sequenced: lesional skin. These receptors came from a C3H/HeJ mouse with alopecia areata. Mouse strain MHC haplotype: H2-k.

As regards this clone: Gene names refer to mouse genes. The read terminates 4 residues before the CDR3 end, so the remaining end is supplied by the germline J gene. The chain couples TRBV13-3 to TRBJ1-2; unclear D gene. Trimming pared 9 bases from V and 1 base from J, leaving 7 bases between. Germline-derived CDR1 and CDR2 are NNHDY and SYVADS. CDR3 size: 11 residues. The part of the CDR3 DNA that was read is TGTGCCACCCAAAAAAACTCC. Encoded protein: CATQKNS. The complete CDR3 protein is CATQKNSDYTF.

This clone was found many times. Gene names are mouse gene names. The observed sequence ends 4 residues before the CDR3 terminus, with the missing tail filled in from the germline J gene. The chain links TRBV13-3 to TRBJ1-1, with TRBD1 matching over 8 bases. This CDR3 is built from 13 residues. Looked up from germline, CDR1 is NNHDY and CDR2 is SYVADS. CDR3 sequence reads: CASSASGGAEVFF. The sequenced CDR3 bases are TGTGCCAGCAGTGCCTCAGGGGGCGCA.

As regards this clone: Here the gene names and germline are mouse. The read falls 4 residues short of the CDR3 end, and the missing part is taken from the germline J gene. The J gene is TRBJ2-2, the V gene TRBV13-3; TRBD2 aligns across 8 bases. The CDR3 is 17 residues long. V was pared by 3 bases and J by 1 base, with 8 bases of the junction left unmatched. Germline CDR1 reads NNHDY; CDR2 reads SYVADS. CDR3: CASSGPVGGVNTGQLYF. CDR3 DNA, as far as it was read: TGTGCCAGCAGTGGACCGGTTGGGGGGGTAAACACCGGG.

Note on this clone: All gene names here are mouse names. The CDR3 sequence is CASSGAYKNSDYTF. Partial CDR3 DNA: TGTGCCAGCAGTGGAGCCTACAAAAACTCC. The V and J genes are TRBV13-3 and TRBJ1-2; D gene uncertain. Coverage ceases 4 residues before the CDR3 finishes, and the germline J gene fills in the end. Germline CDR1 reads NNHDY; CDR2 reads SYVADS. The CDR3 spans 14 residues. V was shortened by 3 bases and J by 1 base, with 10 bases between the two germline ends.

On this clone: The gene symbols are mouse symbols. The read ends 4 residues early relative to the CDR3; the germline J gene fills the gap. The gene calls are TRBV19 and TRBJ1-1; perhaps TRBD1 as D (5 bases). Trimming pared 2 bases from V and 2 bases from J, leaving 10 bases between. The CDR3 runs 14 residues. Germline V gene sequence: CDR1 FNHDT, CDR2 SITEND (reference sequence). The CDR3 sequence: CASSIWGSNTEVFF. The CDR3 DNA, read in part, is TGTGCCAGCAGTATTTGGGGGTCCAACACA.

In this sample, this clone turned up a few times. Gene names denote mouse genes. The observed sequence ends 4 residues before the CDR3 terminus, with the missing tail filled in from the germline J gene. This sequence joins TRBV19 and TRBJ2-5; 12 bases agree with TRBD2. This CDR3 spans 16 amino acids. Germline lookup yields CDR1 FNHDT and CDR2 SITEND (reference sequence). J was trimmed by 2 bases and V by 0 bases; bases with no gene match: 1. The DNA read from the CDR3 is TGTGCCAGCAGTATAGGACTGGGGGGGCGCCAAGAC. It is translated as CASSIGLGGRQD. The CDR3 in its entirety is CASSIGLGGRQDTQYF.